The sequence of this T cell receptor (beta chain) was determined in a study of T cells in pancreatic ductal adenocarcinoma. Selected pancreatic ductal adenocarcinoma patients had undergone surgery without neoadjuvant therapy. Produced via immunoSEQ multiplex PCR; TCRdb's table is partial and in-frame only. The profile covers 85,000 to 120,000 clones, with 90% to 95% appearing a single time and 3.1% taken by the ten largest. This sequence originates from a human donor with pancreatic ductal adenocarcinoma. The specimen was PBMCs.

The CDR3, as DNA: TGCAGCGTTGACAAAAACTATGGCTACACCTTC. Its translation: CSVDKNYGYTF. V and J are TRBV29-1 and TRBJ1-2; D remains unclear. The CDR3 is 11 amino acids. The V end was cut by 3 bases, the J end by 2 bases, with 4 bases between. Per the germline V gene, CDR1 is SQVTM and CDR2 is ANQGSEA.